This TCR beta chain was captured in a study of vaccination effects on CD4 cells after COVID-19. Findings of the study overall: Recruitment yielded few convalescent patients, and the study had no early post-infection timepoints. Healthy vaccinees' vaccine-induced clones included only 1 of 255 cross-reacting with common cold coronaviruses.

With regard to this clone: Its antigen is still unknown.

ViraFEST assay sequencing came after antigen-specific CD4+ T cells were expanded with viral peptide pools. CD4+ T cells were isolated after less than 12 days of culture. Neither prior SARS-CoV-2 infection nor positive nucleocapsid antibodies were present in the vaccine recipients. Sequencing used immunoSEQ multiplex PCR; TCRdb keeps in-frame clones, though not all of them. The data show approximately 44,000 clones, with under 75% seen just once and about a quarter held by the top ten. The clonotype comes from a human donor who received a COVID-19 vaccine. The sequences come from CD4+ T cells from PBMCs cultured with HCoV-OC43 spike peptides, collected before COVID-19 vaccination. Subset denoted: HCoV-OC43 spike overlapping peptide pool stimulation.

The CDR3 sequence is CASSLLRGSVGEQYF. DNA of the CDR3: TGTGCCAGCTCCTTACTTCGGGGCTCTGTGGGGGAGCAGTACTTC. The chain uses TRBV25-1 and TRBJ2-7; D tentatively reads TRBD1 or TRBD2 (5 bases each). Per the germline V gene, CDR1 is MGHDK and CDR2 is SYGVNS. CDR3 length: 15 amino acids. Trimming stripped 8 bases from V and 7 bases from J, with 24 bases between.